The 20 T cell receptor beta chains in this list originate from one sample, sequenced in a study of T cell responses to AZD1222 COVID-19 vaccine. Generated by immunoSEQ multiplex PCR, the TCRdb table keeps only in-frame clones and is missing some. The data show roughly 70,000 clones, with roughly 82% seen just once and 5% to 6% held by the top ten. This specimen was peripheral blood, taken on day 0 of AZD1222 vaccination. These receptors all come from an adult in good health.

This clone was seen a handful of times. The rearrangement uses TRBV7-9 and TRBJ2-2, with D perhaps matching TRBD1 (6 bases). The CDR3 is 16 amino acids. Trimming removed 5 bases from V and 6 bases from J, with 19 bases in between. CDR1 and CDR2 (germline): SEHNR, FQNEAQ (reference sequence). In DNA form, the CDR3 reads TGTGCCAGCAGCAGGACAGACCTAGGGGGTTCCGGGGAGCTGTTTTTT. The encoded protein is CASSRTDLGGSGELFF.

J is TRBJ2-7 and V is TRBV5-1, with 9 bases aligning to TRBD2. After removal of 4 bases from V and 4 bases from J, the junction contained 9 bases not matched to a gene. The CDR3 consists of 15 residues. Per germline, CDR1 SGHRS and CDR2 YFSETQ. CDR3 region: CASSPYVRGGYEQYF. CDR3 coding DNA: TGCGCCAGCAGCCCCTACGTGCGGGGGGGGTACGAGCAGTACTTC.

This chain joins TRBV21-1 and TRBJ2-7; TRBD1, the table's D call, lacks a check against the DNA. TRBV21-1 is marked as a pseudogene. This CDR3 spans 16 amino acids. The CDR3 nucleotides are TGTGCCAGCAGCAACCCGGACAGGGTGTACGTCCACGAGCAGTACTTC. Translating gives CASSNPDRVYVHEQYF.

This clone appeared a few times. J is TRBJ1-2 and V is TRBV11-3; 7 bases are shared with TRBD1. The CDR3 runs 15 residues. V gave up 7 bases and J gave up 7 bases; unmatched junction bases: 15. Germline V gene lookup returns CDR1 SGHNT and CDR2 YENEEA. CDR3 in amino acids: CASTSPGQDYLGYTF. DNA for the CDR3: TGTGCCAGCACGTCCCCTGGACAGGACTACCTTGGCTACACCTTC.

CDR3 in amino acids: CASSQRWTANQPQHF. CDR3 nucleotide sequence: TGCGCCAGCAGTCAACGGTGGACAGCTAATCAGCCCCAGCATTTT. The chain uses TRBV23-1 and TRBJ1-5; TRBD1 is a possible D gene (6 bases). TRBV23-1 belongs to the ORF category, with a function that is uncertain. The CDR3 length is 15 residues. Between the trimmed V and J ends, which lost 2 bases and 4 bases, there was a span of 12 bases.

The sample holds one count of this clone. At the DNA level, this CDR3 is encoded by other sequences in the same sample as well. The chain is built from TRBV7-2 and TRBJ1-5; no definite D call. Germline lookup yields CDR1 SGHTA and CDR2 FQGNSA. This CDR3 comprises 14 residues. V shed 1 base and J shed 0 bases, with 4 bases lying between them. The CDR3: CASSLVVSNQPQHF. Written as DNA, the CDR3 is TGTGCCAGCAGCTTAGTCGTTAGCAATCAGCCCCAGCATTTT. The full variable domain, in which reference TRBV7-2 and TRBJ1-5 provide the parts outside the CDR3, is GAGVSQSPSNKVTEKGKDVELRCDPISGHTALYWYRQSLGQGLEFLIYFQGNSAPDKSGLPSDRFSAERTGGSVSTLTIQRTQQEDSAVYLCASSLVVSNQPQHFGDGTRLSIL.

V usage is TRBV6-5 and J usage is TRBJ1-2; D gene ambiguous. Per germline, CDR1 MNHEY and CDR2 SVGAGI. The CDR3 is 14 amino acids. V lost 6 bases to trimming and J lost 0 bases, with 11 bases between them. The CDR3 DNA reads as TGTGCCAGCAGGAGGACGCTTACTAACTATGGCTACACCTTC. It specifies CASRRTLTNYGYTF.

The chain carries TRBV30 and TRBJ1-3; D uncertain. This CDR3 is built from 14 residues. Looked up from germline, CDR1 is GTSNPN and CDR2 is SVGIG (reference sequence). Trimming stripped 3 bases from V and 2 bases from J, with 11 bases between. CDR3 bases: TGTGCCTGGAGAGGCGAACAGCCTGGAAACACCATATATTTT. Translation: CAWRGEQPGNTIYF.

The V call is TRBV1, the J call TRBJ1-1; the table names TRBD1, a call not compared with the DNA. TRBV1 is recorded as a pseudogene. This CDR3 spans 10 amino acids. DNA of the CDR3: TGCACCAGCAGCCAAGTCATCAGGGTCTTT. It specifies CTSSQVIRVF.

The chain carries TRBV30 and TRBJ2-7; D unresolved. CDR1 and CDR2 (germline): GTSNPN, SVGIG (reference sequence). CDR3 size: 12 residues. Between the trimmed V and J ends, which lost 1 base and 2 bases, there was a span of 6 bases. CDR3 residues: CAWSAETYEQYF. The CDR3 DNA is TGTGCCTGGAGTGCAGAGACCTACGAGCAGTACTTC.

This clone was observed a few times. Distinct nucleotide sequences in the sample also encode this CDR3. The chain has TRBV7-3 and TRBJ1-1; no firm D call. Germline V gives CDR1 SGHTA, CDR2 FQGTGA. Trimming removed 0 bases from V and 1 base from J, with 3 bases in between. The CDR3 contains 13 residues. The CDR3 DNA sequence: TGTGCCAGCAGCTTAACTCCGAACACTGAAGCTTTCTTT. Translation gives CASSLTPNTEAFF.

The chain has TRBV30 and TRBJ1-1; possibly TRBD1 for D (6 bases). Trimming left V 4 bases short and J 0 bases short, with 18 bases between. The CDR3 totals 16 residues. CDR1 and CDR2 from the germline V gene are GTSNPN and SVGIG (reference sequence). Written as DNA, the CDR3 is TGTGCCTGGAAACCCCAGGAGGGGGTCATGAACACTGAAGCTTTCTTT. Its translation is CAWKPQEGVMNTEAFF.

V is TRBV28 and J is TRBJ1-1; TRBD1 is a possible D gene (6 bases). V was cut by 11 bases and J by 4 bases, with 17 bases left in between. Germline loops: CDR1 MDHEN, CDR2 SYDVKM. The CDR3 runs to 13 residues. The CDR3 loop is CACQQGEGTEAFF. For the CDR3, the DNA is TGTGCCTGTCAACAGGGCGAGGGCACTGAAGCTTTCTTT.

The chain is built from TRBV28 and TRBJ1-5; no definite D call. This CDR3 has 14 residues. Germline values: CDR1 MDHEN, CDR2 SYDVKM. V was trimmed by 3 bases and J by 10 bases, leaving 16 bases between them. CDR3 loop: CASSLQSRMGPQHF. The CDR3 DNA reads TGTGCCAGCAGTTTGCAGTCGAGAATGGGTCCCCAGCATTTT.

This sequence joins TRBV2 and TRBJ1-1; D unresolved. CDR1 and CDR2 from the germline V gene are SNHLY and FYNNEI. CDR3 size: 14 residues. With 7 bases removed from V and 5 bases from J, the gap between germline ends came to 17 bases. The chain's CDR3 is CASTPGYSRTEAFF. The CDR3, as DNA: TGTGCCAGCACACCGGGGTACTCGAGGACTGAAGCTTTCTTT.

This sequence joins TRBV5-6 and TRBJ1-2; TRBD1 matches 8 bases. This CDR3 region has 14 residues. The germline V gene encodes CDR1 SGHDT and CDR2 YYEEEE. The junction had 6 bases not matched to a gene; V was cut back by 5 bases and J by 3 bases. The CDR3 here is CASRTRQGYYGYTF. The CDR3 DNA follows: TGTGCCAGCAGGACCCGACAGGGGTACTATGGCTACACCTTC. Combining the CDR3 with reference TRBV5-6 and TRBJ1-2 gives the whole variable domain DAGVTQSPTHLIKTRGQQVTLRCSPKSGHDTVSWYQQALGQGPQFIFQYYEEEERQRGNFPDRFSGHQFPNYSSELNVNALLLGDSALYLCASRTRQGYYGYTFGSGTRLTVV.

The V and J genes are TRBV24-1 and TRBJ2-1, with D possibly being TRBD2 (6 bases). Trimming removed 9 bases from V and 6 bases from J, with 17 bases in between. Looked up from germline, CDR1 is KGHDR and CDR2 is SFDVKD. The CDR3 spans 14 residues. The CDR3 nucleotides read TGTGCCACCGGGGAGCGGGCCCTTAGCAATGAGCAGTTCTTC. Its protein product is CATGERALSNEQFF.

This chain joins TRBV5-4 and TRBJ2-7; D possibly corresponds to TRBD2 (6 bases). V was clipped by 4 bases and J by 0 bases, with 20 bases between them. Germline CDR1 reads SGHNT; CDR2 reads YYREEE (reference sequence). The CDR3 totals 17 residues. CDR3 loop: CASSGGTETFSSYEQYF. CDR3 DNA: TGTGCCAGCAGCGGTGGGACTGAGACATTTAGCTCCTACGAGCAGTACTTC.

The chain carries TRBV28 and TRBJ1-4, with TRBD1 matching 8 bases. Unmatched junction bases numbered 12, after V lost 7 bases and J lost 5 bases. Germline CDR1 MDHEN, CDR2 SYDVKM. This CDR3 is built from 16 residues. As DNA, the CDR3 is TGTGCCAGCACCACAGGGGGGAGCCTAGGAAATGAAAAACTGTTTTTT. Translating it yields CASTTGGSLGNEKLFF.

The chain carries TRBV27 and TRBJ2-1, with 8 bases that match TRBD2. Trimming removed 6 bases from V and 0 bases from J; junction bases left unmatched: 4. Looked up from germline, CDR1 is MNHEY and CDR2 is SMNVEV (reference sequence). The CDR3 contains 15 residues. Here the CDR3 reads CASRKGLVSYNEQFF. The CDR3, as DNA: TGTGCCAGCAGAAAGGGACTAGTCTCCTACAATGAGCAGTTCTTC.